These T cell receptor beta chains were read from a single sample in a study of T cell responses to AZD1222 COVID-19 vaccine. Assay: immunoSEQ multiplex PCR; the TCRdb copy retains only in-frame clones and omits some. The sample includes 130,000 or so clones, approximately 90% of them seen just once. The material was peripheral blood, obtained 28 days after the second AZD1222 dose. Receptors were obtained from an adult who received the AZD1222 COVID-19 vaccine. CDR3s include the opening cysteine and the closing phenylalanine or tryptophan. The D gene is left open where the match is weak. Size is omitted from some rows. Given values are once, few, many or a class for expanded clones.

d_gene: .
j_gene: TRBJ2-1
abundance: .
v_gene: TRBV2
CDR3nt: TGTGCCAGCAGTGGGGACTCCCCCCGCAATGAGCAGTTCTTC
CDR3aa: CASSGDSPRNEQFF

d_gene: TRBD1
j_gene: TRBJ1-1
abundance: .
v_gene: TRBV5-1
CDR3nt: TGCGCCAGCAGCTTGGTGGGACAGGGGTTCACTGAAGCTTTCTTT
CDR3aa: CASSLVGQGFTEAFF

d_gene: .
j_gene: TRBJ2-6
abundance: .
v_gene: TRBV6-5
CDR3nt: TGTGCCAGCAACAGGGCTGGGGCCAACGTCCTGACTTTC
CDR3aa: CASNRAGANVLTF

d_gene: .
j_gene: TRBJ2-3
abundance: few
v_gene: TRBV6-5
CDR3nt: TGTGCCAGCAGGACAGTGAACACAGATACGCAGTATTTT
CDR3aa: CASRTVNTDTQYF

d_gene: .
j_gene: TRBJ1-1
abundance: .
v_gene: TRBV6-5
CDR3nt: TGTGCCAGCAGCGCTACAGAGAACACTGAAGCTTTCTTT
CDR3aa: CASSATENTEAFF

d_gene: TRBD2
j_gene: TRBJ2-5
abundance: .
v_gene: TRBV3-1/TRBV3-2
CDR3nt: TGTGCCAGCAGCCCCGCGACTAGCGATTTACCAGAGACCCAGTACTTC
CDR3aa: CASSPATSDLPETQYF

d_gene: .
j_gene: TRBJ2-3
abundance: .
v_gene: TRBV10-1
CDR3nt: TGCGCAGCCGGGGAGTTTTATACGCAGTATTTT
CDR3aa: CAAGEFYTQYF

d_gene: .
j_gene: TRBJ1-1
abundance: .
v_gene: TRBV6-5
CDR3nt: TGTGCCAGCAGTTACTCCCCAGGCTTCGGGGGCTCTGAAGCTTTCTTT
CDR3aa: CASSYSPGFGGSEAFF

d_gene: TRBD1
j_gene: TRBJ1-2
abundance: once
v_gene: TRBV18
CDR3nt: TGTGCCAGCTCAGCCCAGGGGGCGATCGACTATGGCTACACCTTC
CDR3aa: CASSAQGAIDYGYTF

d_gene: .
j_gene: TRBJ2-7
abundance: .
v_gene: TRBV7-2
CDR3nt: TGTGCCAGCAGCTTAACACAGGGAATCCCCTACGAGCAGTACTTC
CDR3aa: CASSLTQGIPYEQYF

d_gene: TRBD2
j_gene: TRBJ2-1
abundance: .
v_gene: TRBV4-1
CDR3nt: TGCGCCAGCAGCTTCGACCTTAGCGGGGGTAATGAGCAGTTCTTC
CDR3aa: CASSFDLSGGNEQFF

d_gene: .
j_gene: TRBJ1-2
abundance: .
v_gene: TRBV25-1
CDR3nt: TGTGCCAGCGCGGGGGGGACGGCTTATGGCTACACCTTC
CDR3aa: CASAGGTAYGYTF

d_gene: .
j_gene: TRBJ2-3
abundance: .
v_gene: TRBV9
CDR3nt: TGTGCCAGCAGCCCTCATAAGGGGGACACAGATACGCAGTATTTT
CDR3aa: CASSPHKGDTDTQYF

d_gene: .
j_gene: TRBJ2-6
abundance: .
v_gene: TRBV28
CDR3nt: TGTGCCAGCAGCCGAGGTTCGCTCCGCTCTGGGGCCAACGTCCTGACTTTC
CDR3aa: CASSRGSLRSGANVLTF

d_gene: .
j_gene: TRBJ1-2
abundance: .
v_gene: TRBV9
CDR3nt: TGTGCCAGTGGAACCCCAGGGTACTATGGCTACACCTTC
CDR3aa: CASGTPGYYGYTF

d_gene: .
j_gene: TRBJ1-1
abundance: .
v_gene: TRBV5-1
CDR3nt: TGCGCCAGCAGCTCCCAGTCCCCCACTGAAGCTTTCTTT
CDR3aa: CASSSQSPTEAFF

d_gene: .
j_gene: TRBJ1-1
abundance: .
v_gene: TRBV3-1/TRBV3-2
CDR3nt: TGTGCCAGCAGCCAAGGGACAGCTCCTGAAGCTTTCTTT
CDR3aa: CASSQGTAPEAFF

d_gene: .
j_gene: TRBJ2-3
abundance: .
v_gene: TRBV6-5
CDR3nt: TGTGCCAGCAGCCCGGAGGCAGATACGCAGTATTTT
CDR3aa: CASSPEADTQYF

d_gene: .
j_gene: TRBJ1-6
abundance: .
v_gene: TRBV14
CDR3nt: TGTGCCAGCAGCCGGGTACGGGAAAATTCACCCCTCCACTTT
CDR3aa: CASSRVRENSPLHF

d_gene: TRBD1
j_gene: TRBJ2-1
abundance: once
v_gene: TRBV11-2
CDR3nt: TGTGCCAGCAGCCCTGACAGGGGGGCCTACAATGAGCAGTTCTTC
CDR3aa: CASSPDRGAYNEQFF